Sequencing of this TCR beta chain was carried out in a study of T cells expressing NK-cell markers. TCRdb re-called the 5' RACE reads; one entry per CDR3 protein, DNA not given. The sample spans a few hundred thousand distinct CDR3 sequences; the ten largest clones claim roughly 0.4%. Germline-derived CDR1 and CDR2 are SGHRS and YFSETQ. This CDR3 contains 13 residues. The chain links TRBV5-1 to TRBJ2-1. This sequence originates from a man between 18 and 29 years old in good health. What was sequenced was blood T cells: a sorted CD56 or NKG2C T cell subset, CD4+ or CD8+ T cells, or bulk PBMC T cells (not recorded which). CDR3 loop: CASSLLLDDEQFF.